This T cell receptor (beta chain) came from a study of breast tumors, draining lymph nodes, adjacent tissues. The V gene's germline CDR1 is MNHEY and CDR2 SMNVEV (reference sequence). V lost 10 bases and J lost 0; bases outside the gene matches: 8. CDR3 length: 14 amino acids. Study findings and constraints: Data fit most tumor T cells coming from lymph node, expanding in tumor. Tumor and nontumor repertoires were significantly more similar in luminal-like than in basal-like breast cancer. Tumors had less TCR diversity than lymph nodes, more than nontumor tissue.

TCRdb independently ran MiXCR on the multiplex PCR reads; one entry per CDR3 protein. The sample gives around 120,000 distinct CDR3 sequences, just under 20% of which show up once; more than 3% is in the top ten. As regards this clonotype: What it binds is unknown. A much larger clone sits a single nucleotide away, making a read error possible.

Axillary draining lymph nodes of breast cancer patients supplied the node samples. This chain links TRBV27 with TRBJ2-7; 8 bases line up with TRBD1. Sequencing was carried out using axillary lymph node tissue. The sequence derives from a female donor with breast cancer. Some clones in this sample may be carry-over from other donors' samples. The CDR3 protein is CATRQGQNSYEQYF. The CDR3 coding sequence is TGTGCCACCAGACAGGGGCAAAACTCCTACGAGCAGTACTTC.